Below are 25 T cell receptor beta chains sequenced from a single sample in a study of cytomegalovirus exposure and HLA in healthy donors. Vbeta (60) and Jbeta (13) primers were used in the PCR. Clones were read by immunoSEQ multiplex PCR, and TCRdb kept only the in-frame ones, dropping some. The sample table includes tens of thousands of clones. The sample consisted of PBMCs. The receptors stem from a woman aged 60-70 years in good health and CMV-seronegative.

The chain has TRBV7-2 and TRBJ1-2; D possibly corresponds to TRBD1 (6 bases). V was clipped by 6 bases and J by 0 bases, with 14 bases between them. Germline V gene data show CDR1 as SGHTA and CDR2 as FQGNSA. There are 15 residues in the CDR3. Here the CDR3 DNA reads TGTGCCAGCAGTTACGACAGGACAGCTAACTATGGCTACACCTTC. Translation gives CASSYDRTANYGYTF.

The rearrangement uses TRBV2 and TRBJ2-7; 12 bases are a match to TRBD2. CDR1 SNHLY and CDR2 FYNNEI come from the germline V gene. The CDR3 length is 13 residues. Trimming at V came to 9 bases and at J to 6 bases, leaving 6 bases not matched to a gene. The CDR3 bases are TGTGCCAGTCTAGCGGGAGGGTTACGCGAGCAGTACTTC. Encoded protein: CASLAGGLREQYF.

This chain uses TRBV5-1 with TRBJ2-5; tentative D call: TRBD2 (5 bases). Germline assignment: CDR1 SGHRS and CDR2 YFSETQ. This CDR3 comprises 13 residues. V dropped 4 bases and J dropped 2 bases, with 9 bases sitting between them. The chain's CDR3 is CASSRGVQETQYF. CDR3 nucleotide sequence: TGCGCCAGCAGCCGGGGAGTTCAAGAGACCCAGTACTTC. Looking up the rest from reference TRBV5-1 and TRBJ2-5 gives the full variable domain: KAGVTQTPRYLIKTRGQQVTLSCSPISGHRSVSWYQQTPGQGLQFLFEYFSETQRNKGNFPGRFSGRQFSNSRSEMNVSTLELGDSALYLCASSRGVQETQYFGPGTRLLVL.

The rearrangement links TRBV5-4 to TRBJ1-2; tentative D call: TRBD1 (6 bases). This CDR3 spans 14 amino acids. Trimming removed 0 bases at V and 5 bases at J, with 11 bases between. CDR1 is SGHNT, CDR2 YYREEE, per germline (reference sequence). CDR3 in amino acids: CASSLGQEVYGYTF. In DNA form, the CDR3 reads TGTGCCAGCAGCTTGGGACAGGAAGTATATGGCTACACCTTC.

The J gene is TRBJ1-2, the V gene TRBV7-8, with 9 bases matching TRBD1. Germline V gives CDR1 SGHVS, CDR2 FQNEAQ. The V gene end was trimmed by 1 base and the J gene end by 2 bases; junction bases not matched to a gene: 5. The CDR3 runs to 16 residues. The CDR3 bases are TGTGCCAGCAGCTTAGACCGGGACAGGGTCAACTATGGCTACACCTTC. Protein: CASSLDRDRVNYGYTF.

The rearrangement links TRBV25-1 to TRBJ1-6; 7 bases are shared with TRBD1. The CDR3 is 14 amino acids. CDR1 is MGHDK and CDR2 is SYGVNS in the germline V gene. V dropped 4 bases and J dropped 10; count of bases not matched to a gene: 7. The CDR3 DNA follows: TGTGCCAGCAGTGTGGACAGGAGCGGATCACCCCTCCACTTT. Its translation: CASSVDRSGSPLHF. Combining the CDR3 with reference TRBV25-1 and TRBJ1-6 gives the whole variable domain EADIYQTPRYLVIGTGKKITLECSQTMGHDKMYWYQQDPGMELHLIHYSYGVNSTEKGDLSSESTVSRIRTEHFPLTLESARPSHTSQYLCASSVDRSGSPLHFGNGTRLTVT.

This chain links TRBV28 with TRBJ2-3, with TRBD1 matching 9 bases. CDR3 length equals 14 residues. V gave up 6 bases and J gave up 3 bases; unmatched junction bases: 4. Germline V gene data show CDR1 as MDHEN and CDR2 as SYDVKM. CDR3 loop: CASRTGGGTDTQYF. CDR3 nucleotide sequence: TGTGCCAGCAGGACAGGGGGGGGGACAGATACGCAGTATTTT.

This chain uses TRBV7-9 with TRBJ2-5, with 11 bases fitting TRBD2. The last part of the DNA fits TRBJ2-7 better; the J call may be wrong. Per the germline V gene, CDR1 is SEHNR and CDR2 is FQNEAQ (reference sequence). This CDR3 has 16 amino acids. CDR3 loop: CASSSPSSGGSYEQYF. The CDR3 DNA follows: TGTGCCAGCAGCTCCCCCTCTAGCGGGGGGTCCTACGAGCAGTACTTC.

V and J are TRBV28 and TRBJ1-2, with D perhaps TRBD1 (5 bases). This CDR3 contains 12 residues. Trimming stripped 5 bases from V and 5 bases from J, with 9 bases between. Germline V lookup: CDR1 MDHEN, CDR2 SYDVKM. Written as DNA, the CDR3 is TGTGCCAGCAGTGGCCCAGGGTATGGCTACACCTTC. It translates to CASSGPGYGYTF.

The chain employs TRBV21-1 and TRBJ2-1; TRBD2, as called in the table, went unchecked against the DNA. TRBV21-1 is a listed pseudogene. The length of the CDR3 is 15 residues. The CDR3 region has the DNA TGTGCCAGCAGCTCCATAGGGACTAGCGGGAATGAGCAGTTCTTC. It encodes CASSSIGTSGNEQFF.

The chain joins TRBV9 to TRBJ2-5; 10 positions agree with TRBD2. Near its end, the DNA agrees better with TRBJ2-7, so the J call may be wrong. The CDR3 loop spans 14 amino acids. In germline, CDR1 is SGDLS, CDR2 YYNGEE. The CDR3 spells CASSVGSGRDEQYF. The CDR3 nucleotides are TGTGCCAGCAGCGTAGGGAGCGGGAGGGACGAGCAGTACTTC.

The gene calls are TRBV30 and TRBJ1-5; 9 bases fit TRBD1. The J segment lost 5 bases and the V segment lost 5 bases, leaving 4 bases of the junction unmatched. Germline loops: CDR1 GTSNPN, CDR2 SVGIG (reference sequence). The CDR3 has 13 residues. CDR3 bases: TGTGCCTGGGGGGGACAGGGCTATCAGCCCCAGCATTTT. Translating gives CAWGGQGYQPQHF.

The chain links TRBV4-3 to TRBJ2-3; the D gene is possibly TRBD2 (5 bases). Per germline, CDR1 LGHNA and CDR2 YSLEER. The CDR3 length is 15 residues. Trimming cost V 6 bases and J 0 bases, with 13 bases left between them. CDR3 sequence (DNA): TGCGCCAGCAGTCCGAGCGGTACTAGCACAGATACGCAGTATTTT. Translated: CASSPSGTSTDTQYF.

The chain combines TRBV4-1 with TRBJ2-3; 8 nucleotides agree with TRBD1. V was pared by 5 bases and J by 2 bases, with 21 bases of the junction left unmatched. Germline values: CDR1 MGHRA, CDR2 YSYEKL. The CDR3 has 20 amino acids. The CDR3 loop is CASSIGGDRIGLAYTDTQYF. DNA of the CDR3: TGCGCCAGCAGCATTGGAGGGGACAGGATTGGACTGGCATACACAGATACGCAGTATTTT.

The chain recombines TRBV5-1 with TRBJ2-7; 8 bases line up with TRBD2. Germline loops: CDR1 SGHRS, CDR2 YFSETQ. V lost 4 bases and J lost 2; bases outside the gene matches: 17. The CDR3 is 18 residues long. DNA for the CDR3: TGCGCCAGCAGCACCCTACCCACAATAGCGGGAAGGGCCTACGAGCAGTACTTC. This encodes CASSTLPTIAGRAYEQYF.

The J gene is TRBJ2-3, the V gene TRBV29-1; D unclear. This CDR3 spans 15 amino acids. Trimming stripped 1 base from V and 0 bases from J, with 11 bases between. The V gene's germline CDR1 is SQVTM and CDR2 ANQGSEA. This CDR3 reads CSVEVLLDSTDTQYF. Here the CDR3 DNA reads TGCAGCGTTGAAGTGTTGCTAGACAGCACAGATACGCAGTATTTT.

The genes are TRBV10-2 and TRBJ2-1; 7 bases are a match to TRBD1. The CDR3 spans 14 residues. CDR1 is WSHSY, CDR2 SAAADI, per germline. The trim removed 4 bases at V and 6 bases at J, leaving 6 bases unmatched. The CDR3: CASSVETGFNEQFF. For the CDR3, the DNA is TGCGCCAGCAGTGTGGAGACAGGGTTCAATGAGCAGTTCTTC.

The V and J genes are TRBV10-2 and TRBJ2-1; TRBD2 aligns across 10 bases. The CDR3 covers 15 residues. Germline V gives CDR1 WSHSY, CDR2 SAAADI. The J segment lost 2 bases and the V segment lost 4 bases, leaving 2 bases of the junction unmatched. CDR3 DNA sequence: TGCGCCAGCAGTGTTACTAGCGGGGCCTACAATGAGCAGTTCTTC. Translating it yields CASSVTSGAYNEQFF.

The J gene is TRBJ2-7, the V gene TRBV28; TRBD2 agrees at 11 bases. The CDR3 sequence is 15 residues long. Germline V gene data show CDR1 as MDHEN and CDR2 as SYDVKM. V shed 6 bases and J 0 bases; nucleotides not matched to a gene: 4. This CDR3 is CASSQTSGVSYEQYF. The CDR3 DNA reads TGTGCCAGCAGCCAGACTAGCGGGGTCTCCTACGAGCAGTACTTC.

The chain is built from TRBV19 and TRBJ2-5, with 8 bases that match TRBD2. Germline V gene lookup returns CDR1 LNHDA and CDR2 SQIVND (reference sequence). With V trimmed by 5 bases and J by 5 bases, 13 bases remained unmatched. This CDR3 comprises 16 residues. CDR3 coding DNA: TGTGCCAGTAGTTTGGGGACGGGAGGGCCTTGGGAGACCCAGTACTTC. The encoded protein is CASSLGTGGPWETQYF.

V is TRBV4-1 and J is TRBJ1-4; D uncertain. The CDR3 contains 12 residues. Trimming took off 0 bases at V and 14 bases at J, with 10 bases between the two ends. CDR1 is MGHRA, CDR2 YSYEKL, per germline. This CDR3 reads CASSQEGDLLFF. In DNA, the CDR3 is TGCGCCAGCAGCCAAGAAGGAGACCTCCTGTTTTTT.

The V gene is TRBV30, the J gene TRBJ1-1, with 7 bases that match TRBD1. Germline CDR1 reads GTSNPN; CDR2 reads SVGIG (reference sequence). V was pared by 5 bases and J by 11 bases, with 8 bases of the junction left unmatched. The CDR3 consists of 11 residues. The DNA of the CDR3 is TGTGCCTGGGGAGACAGGGAGGAGGCTTTCTTT. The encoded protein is CAWGDREEAFF. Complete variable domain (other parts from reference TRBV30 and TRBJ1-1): SQTIHQWPATLVQPVGSPLSLECTVEGTSNPNLYWYRQAAGRGLQLLFYSVGIGQISSEVPQNLSASRPQDRQFILSSKKLLLSDSGFYLCAWGDREEAFFGQGTRLTVV.

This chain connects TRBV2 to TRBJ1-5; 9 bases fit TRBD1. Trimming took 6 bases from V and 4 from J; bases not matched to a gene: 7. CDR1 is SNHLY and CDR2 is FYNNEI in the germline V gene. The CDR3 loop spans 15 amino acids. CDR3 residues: CASRVQGARNQPQHF. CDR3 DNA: TGTGCCAGCAGGGTACAGGGGGCAAGAAATCAGCCCCAGCATTTT.

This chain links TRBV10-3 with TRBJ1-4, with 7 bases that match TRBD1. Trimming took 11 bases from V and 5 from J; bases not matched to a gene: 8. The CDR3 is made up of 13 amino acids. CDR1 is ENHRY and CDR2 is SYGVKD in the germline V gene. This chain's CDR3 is CAASGTENEKLFF. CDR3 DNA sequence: TGTGCCGCATCCGGGACAGAGAATGAAAAACTGTTTTTT.

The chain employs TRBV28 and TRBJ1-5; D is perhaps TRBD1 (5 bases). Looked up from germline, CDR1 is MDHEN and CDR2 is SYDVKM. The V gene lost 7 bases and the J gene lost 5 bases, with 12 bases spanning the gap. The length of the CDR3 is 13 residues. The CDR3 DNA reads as TGTGCCAGCACCATGGGAGGGGATCAGCCCCAGCATTTT. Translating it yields CASTMGGDQPQHF.